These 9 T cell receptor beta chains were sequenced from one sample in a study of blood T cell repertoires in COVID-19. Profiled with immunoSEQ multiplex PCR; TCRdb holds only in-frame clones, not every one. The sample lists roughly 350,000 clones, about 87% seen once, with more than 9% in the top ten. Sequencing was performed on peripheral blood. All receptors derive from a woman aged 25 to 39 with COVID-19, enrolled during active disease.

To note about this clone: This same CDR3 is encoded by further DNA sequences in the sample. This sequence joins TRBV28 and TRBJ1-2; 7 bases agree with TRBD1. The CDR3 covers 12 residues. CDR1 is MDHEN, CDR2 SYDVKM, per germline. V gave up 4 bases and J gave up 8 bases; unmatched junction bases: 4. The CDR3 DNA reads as TGTGCCAGCAGTTCGACAGGGTACGGCTACACCTTC. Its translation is CASSSTGYGYTF.

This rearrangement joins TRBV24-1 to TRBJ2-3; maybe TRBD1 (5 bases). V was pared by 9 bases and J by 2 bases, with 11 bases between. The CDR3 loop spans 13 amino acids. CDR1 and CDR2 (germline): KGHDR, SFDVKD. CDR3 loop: CATRPGPTDTQYF. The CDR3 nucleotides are TGTGCCACCCGACCAGGGCCCACAGATACGCAGTATTTT.

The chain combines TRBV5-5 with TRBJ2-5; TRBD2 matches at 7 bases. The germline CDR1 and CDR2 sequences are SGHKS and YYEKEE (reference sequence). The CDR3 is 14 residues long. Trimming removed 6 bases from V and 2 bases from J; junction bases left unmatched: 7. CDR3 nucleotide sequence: TGTGCCAGCAACCTCGGGGGGACTCAAGAGACCCAGTACTTC. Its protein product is CASNLGGTQETQYF.

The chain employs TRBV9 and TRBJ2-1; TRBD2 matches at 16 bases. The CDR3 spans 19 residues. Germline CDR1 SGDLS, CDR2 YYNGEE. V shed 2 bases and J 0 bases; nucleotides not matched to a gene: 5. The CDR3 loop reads CASSVRGLAGGSSYNEQFF. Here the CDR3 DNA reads TGTGCCAGCAGCGTTCGGGGACTAGCGGGAGGGAGCTCCTACAATGAGCAGTTCTTC.

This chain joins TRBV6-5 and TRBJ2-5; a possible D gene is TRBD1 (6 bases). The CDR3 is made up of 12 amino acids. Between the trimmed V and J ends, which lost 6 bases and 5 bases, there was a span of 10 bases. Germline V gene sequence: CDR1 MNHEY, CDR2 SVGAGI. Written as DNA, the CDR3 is TGTGCCAGCAGCCGAACAGGGGAGACCCAGTACTTC. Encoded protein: CASSRTGETQYF.

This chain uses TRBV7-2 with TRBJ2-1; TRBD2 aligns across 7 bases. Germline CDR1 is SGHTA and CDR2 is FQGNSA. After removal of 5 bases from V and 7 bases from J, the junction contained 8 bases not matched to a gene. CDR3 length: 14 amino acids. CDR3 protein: CASSPGGSLNEQFF. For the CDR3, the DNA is TGTGCCAGCAGCCCAGGCGGGAGTCTGAATGAGCAGTTCTTC.

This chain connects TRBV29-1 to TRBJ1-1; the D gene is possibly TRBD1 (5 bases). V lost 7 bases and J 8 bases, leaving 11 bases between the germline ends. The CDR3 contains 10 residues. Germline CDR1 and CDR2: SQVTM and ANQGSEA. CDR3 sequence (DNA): TGCAGCGCCGGCCAGGGAGAAGCTTTCTTT. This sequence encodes CSAGQGEAFF.

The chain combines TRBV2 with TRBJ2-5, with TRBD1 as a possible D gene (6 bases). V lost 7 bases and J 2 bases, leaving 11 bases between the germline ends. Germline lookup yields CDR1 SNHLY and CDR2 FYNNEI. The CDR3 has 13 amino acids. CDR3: CASKPDSQETQYF. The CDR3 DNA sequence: TGTGCCAGCAAACCGGACAGTCAAGAGACCCAGTACTTC. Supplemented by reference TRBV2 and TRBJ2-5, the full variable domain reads EPEVTQTPSHQVTQMGQEVILRCVPISNHLYFYWYRQILGQKVEFLVSFYNNEISEKSEIFDDQFSVERPDGSNFTLKIRSTKLEDSAMYFCASKPDSQETQYFGPGTRLLVL.

The DNA of the CDR3 is TGTGCCAGCTCGCCAGGGGTAGCAGGACAGGGCGGAGTTCGGCAGTACTTC. This translates into CASSPGVAGQGGVRQYF. The chain combines TRBV18 with TRBJ2-7; TRBD1 agrees at 8 bases. Germline loops: CDR1 KGHSH, CDR2 LQKENI. V shed 6 bases and J 9 bases; nucleotides not matched to a gene: 22. The CDR3 length is 17 residues.